The clone carrying this TCR beta chain was observed a handful of times. Repertoires were generated with immunoSEQ multiplex PCR, while TCRdb's copy carries only in-frame clones and drops some. The repertoire has roughly 700,000 clones, approximately 90% of them found once; the top ten carry approximately 0.3%. This sample is drawn from a study of blood T cell repertoires in COVID-19. CDR1 and CDR2 (germline): SGHRS, YFSETQ. Deletions cut 5 bases from V and 4 bases from J, with 13 bases between. This CDR3 has 14 residues. The specimen was peripheral blood. This TCR was recovered from a woman under 30 with acute or convalescent COVID-19. This sequence joins TRBV5-1 and TRBJ2-1, with TRBD2 as a possible D gene (7 bases). CDR3 residues: CASSSRGAYNEQFF. The CDR3, as DNA: TGCGCCAGCAGTAGTCGGGGGGCGTACAATGAGCAGTTCTTC.